Listed below are T cell receptor beta chains from one sample, sequenced in a study of human T cells and chemical hapten exposure. TCRdb re-called the RACE reads through MiXCR, storing one row per CDR3 protein. This sample carries about 37,000 distinct CDR3 sequences, roughly 5.5% of them seen once, and the ten largest clones take roughly 13%. Sequenced input: whole blood. These receptor sequences come from a human donor in good health. Some clones in this sample may be carry-over from other donors' samples. CDR3s include the opening cysteine and the closing phenylalanine or tryptophan. D genes are given only for firm matches. Clone size is given for some rows only: seen once, a few or many times, or a class if the clone is expanded.

>many|TRBJ1-5|TRBV7-2|TRBD1|15
TGTGCCAGCAGGGACAGGGGAGGAGGCAATCAGCCCCAGCATTTT
CASRDRGGGNQPQHF
>medium-sized|TRBJ2-2|TRBV5-1|.|14
TGCGCCAGCAGCAACTCAGGGGACACCGGGGAGCTGTTTTTT
CASSNSGDTGELFF
>many|TRBJ1-5|TRBV20-1|.|13
TGCAGTGCTAAAGAAGGGAGCAATCAGCCCCAGCATTTT
CSAKEGSNQPQHF
>.|TRBJ2-6|TRBV6-6|TRBD1|18
TGTGCCAGCAGACGCGAGACAGGGGGGTTAACTGGGGCCAACGTCCTGACTTTC
CASRRETGGLTGANVLTF
>few|TRBJ1-1|TRBV6-6|TRBD1|13
TGTGCCAGCAGTCTGGGGACAGGCTATGAAGCTTTCTTT
CASSLGTGYEAFF
>.|TRBJ1-1|TRBV7-2|TRBD1|14
TGTGCCAGCAGCTGGACAGGGGGCGAGACTGAAACTTTCTTT
CASSWTGGETETFF
>few|TRBJ1-1|TRBV11-2|.|13
TGTGCCAGCAGCTCCCTTGGAGAGTCGGAAGCTTTCTTT
CASSSLGESEAFF
>many|TRBJ2-3|TRBV5-4|TRBD1|16
TGTGCCAGCAGCTTGTATAGGGGACAGGGCACAGATACGCAGTATTTT
CASSLYRGQGTDTQYF
>few|TRBJ2-1|TRBV7-2|.|12
TGTGCCAGCAGCTTCGGAGGCAGGAATCGGTTCTTC
CASSFGGRNRFF
>.|TRBJ1-3|TRBV6-6|.|16
TGTGCCAGCAGTTACCCCTGGGGAGACTCTGGAAACACCATATATTTT
CASSYPWGDSGNTIYF
>many|TRBJ2-7|TRBV28|.|14
TGTGCCAGCAGTCAAGGGACAACCACCTACGAGCAGTACTTC
CASSQGTTTYEQYF
>.|TRBJ1-5|TRBV20-1|.|16
TGCAGTGCTAGAAAAACAGCGATCCCCCATTCAGAGCCCCAGCATTTT
CSARKTAIPHSEPQHF
>many|TRBJ1-5|TRBV4-1|TRBD1|17
TGCGCCAGCAGCCAAAGTCCCCCCGGGACAGGGCTCCAGCCCCAGCATTTT
CASSQSPPGTGLQPQHF
>few|TRBJ2-3|TRBV7-2|.|13
TGTGCCAGCAGCTTAGGTGGGATGGATACGCAGTATTTT
CASSLGGMDTQYF
>many|TRBJ2-3|TRBV7-9|TRBD1|13
TGTGCCAGCCGGGACAGGGGGCTAGATACGCAGTATTTT
CASRDRGLDTQYF
>many|TRBJ1-1|TRBV5-1|.|13
TGCGCCAGCAGCTTGGAAGGGAACACTGAAGCTTTCTTT
CASSLEGNTEAFF
>.|TRBJ1-6|TRBV7-2|.|13
TGTGCCAGCAGCTTTCCAGGGGCTTCACCCCTCCACTTT
CASSFPGASPLHF
>many|TRBJ1-1|TRBV6-5|.|14
TGTGCCAGCAGTTACTTGGGGGGGCGAACTGAAGCTTTCTTT
CASSYLGGRTEAFF
>.|TRBJ2-3|TRBV6-5|TRBD2|15
TGTACCAGCAGTTACTCGGCGGGAGGGGCAGATACGCAGTATTTT
CTSSYSAGGADTQYF
>many|TRBJ2-3|TRBV10-3|.|14
TGTGCCATCAGTGAGTCCCAGGGAACAGATACGCAGTATTTT
CAISESQGTDTQYF
>.|TRBJ2-3|TRBV7-9|TRBD2|16
TGTGCCAGCAGCTTGTCCCTCGGCGGGGGTGAAGATACGCAGTATTTT
CASSLSLGGGEDTQYF
>.|TRBJ1-1|TRBV30|TRBD1|15
TGTGCCTGGAGTCTTACCGGGACAGCTTACACTGAAGCTTTCTTT
CAWSLTGTAYTEAFF
>many|TRBJ1-4|TRBV7-9|.|14
TGTGCCAGCAGCGCAGTAGCAACTAATGAAAAACTGTTTTTT
CASSAVATNEKLFF
>many|TRBJ2-7|TRBV5-1|.|14
TGCGCCAGCTACCGGACAGATATTCCCTACGAGCAGTACTTC
CASYRTDIPYEQYF
>many|TRBJ2-1|TRBV12-3/TRBV12-4|.|15
TGTGCCAGCAGTTTGAGTCGGGCTTCCTACAATGAGCAGTTCTTC
CASSLSRASYNEQFF
>many|TRBJ1-3|TRBV12-3/TRBV12-4|TRBD1|15
TGTGCCAGCAGCCTCGACAGGGGGACTGGAAACACCATATATTTT
CASSLDRGTGNTIYF
>many|TRBJ2-7|TRBV20-1|.|13
TGCAGTGCCCATGGGTCTACCCCACAGGAGCAGTACTTC
CSAHGSTPQEQYF
>medium-sized|TRBJ2-7|TRBV4-1|.|16
TGCGCCAGCAGCCAAGATCTGAGCCGGAAGAAGTACGAGCAGTACTTC
CASSQDLSRKKYEQYF
>many|TRBJ2-7|TRBV7-2|TRBD1|14
TGTGCCAGCAGCTTAGAGCCAGGGGGTTACGAGCAGTACTTC
CASSLEPGGYEQYF
>few|TRBJ1-1|TRBV5-1|TRBD1|13
TGCGCCAGCAGCTACGGACAGGGAACTGAAGCTTTCTTT
CASSYGQGTEAFF
>many|TRBJ2-3|TRBV12-3/TRBV12-4|.|14
TGTGCCAGCAGTTTGGGTTCATTCACAGATACGCAGTATTTT
CASSLGSFTDTQYF
>.|TRBJ2-3|TRBV20-1|TRBD1|14
TGCAGTGCTGCCCCACCCACGACAGGGGGCAAGCAGTATTTT
CSAAPPTTGGKQYF
>few|TRBJ2-1|TRBV5-4|TRBD2|16
TGTGCCAGCAGCTTGCGGATAAGCGGGGGGTGGGATGAGCAGTTCTTC
CASSLRISGGWDEQFF
>few|TRBJ2-3|TRBV6-6|TRBD2|16
TGTGCCAGCTGGCGGAGAGTGGGGGGGATTGCAGATACGCAGTATTTT
CASWRRVGGIADTQYF
>many|TRBJ2-3|TRBV12-3/TRBV12-4|.|17
TGTGCCAGCAGTTTGAAGGTTAGCGGACACGCGACAGATACGCAGTATTTT
CASSLKVSGHATDTQYF
>many|TRBJ1-2|TRBV3-1|.|15
TGTGCCAGCAGCCAAGTTTTACTTGGGAACTATGGCTACACCTTC
CASSQVLLGNYGYTF
>many|TRBJ2-5|TRBV20-1|.|12
TGCAGTGCTAGGATGAGTGGAGAGACCCAGTACTTC
CSARMSGETQYF
>many|TRBJ2-5|TRBV20-1|TRBD1|13
TGCAGTGCTAGAGGGACAGGGGGGAAGACCCAGTACTTC
CSARGTGGKTQYF
>many|TRBJ2-5|TRBV5-1|TRBD1|14
TGCGCCAGCAGCTTGAGTCCCGGGACAGGGGCCCAGTACTTC
CASSLSPGTGAQYF
>many|TRBJ2-3|TRBV3-1|.|19
TGTGCCAGCAGCCAAGGCGGGGTATTCTCCACACGACTAAGCCATACGCAGTATTTT
CASSQGGVFSTRLSHTQYF
>many|TRBJ1-1|TRBV6-5|.|12
TGTGCCAGCAGCCCCTTAGCGGGTGAAGCTTTCTTT
CASSPLAGEAFF
>many|TRBJ2-3|TRBV11-2|.|14
TGTGCCAGCAGCTTAACACGAGGCCCACATACGCAGTATTTT
CASSLTRGPHTQYF
>many|TRBJ2-7|TRBV28|.|14
TGTGCCAGCTCCCCCCGAGGGGTTTCCTACGAGCAGTACTTC
CASSPRGVSYEQYF
>few|TRBJ1-3|TRBV7-2|TRBD1|17
TGTGCCAGCAGCCCACCCGGGACAGGGTCGACTGGAAACACCATATATTTT
CASSPPGTGSTGNTIYF
>few|TRBJ2-7|TRBV6-5|.|15
TGTGCCAGCAGTTACTCCCTGACGGGACCCTACGAGCAGTACTTC
CASSYSLTGPYEQYF
>medium-sized|TRBJ2-3|TRBV10-1|TRBD2|15
TGCGCCAGCAGTGACGGGGGGGCCGGTACAGATACGCAGTATTTT
CASSDGGAGTDTQYF
>many|TRBJ1-1|TRBV13|.|14
TGTGCCAGCAGCGGAGGGGTAACGAACACTGAAGCTTTCTTT
CASSGGVTNTEAFF
>many|TRBJ2-2|TRBV5-1|TRBD1|16
TGCGCCAGCAGGTTAGGGACAGCAAGGAACACCGGGGAGCTGTTTTTT
CASRLGTARNTGELFF
>.|TRBJ1-1|TRBV6-2/TRBV6-3|.|13
TGTGCCAGCAGTGACCCCCCGGGTTCTGAAGCTTTCTTT
CASSDPPGSEAFF
>many|TRBJ2-5|TRBV3-1|.|15
TGTGCCAGCAGCCAAGATGTCAGCGGCCAAGAGACCCAGTACTTC
CASSQDVSGQETQYF